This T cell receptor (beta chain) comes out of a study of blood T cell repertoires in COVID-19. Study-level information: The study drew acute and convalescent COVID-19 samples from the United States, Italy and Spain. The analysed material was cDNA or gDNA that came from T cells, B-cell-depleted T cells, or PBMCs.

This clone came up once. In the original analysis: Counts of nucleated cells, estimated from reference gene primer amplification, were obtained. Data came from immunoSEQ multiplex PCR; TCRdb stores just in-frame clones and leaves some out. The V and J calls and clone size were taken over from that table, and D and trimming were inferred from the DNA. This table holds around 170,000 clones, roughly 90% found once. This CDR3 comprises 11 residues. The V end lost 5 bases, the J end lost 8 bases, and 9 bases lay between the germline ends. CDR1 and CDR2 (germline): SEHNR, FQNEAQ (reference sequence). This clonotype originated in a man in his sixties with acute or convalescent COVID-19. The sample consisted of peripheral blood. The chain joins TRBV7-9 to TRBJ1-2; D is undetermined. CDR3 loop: CASSPRRGYTF. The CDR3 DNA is TGTGCCAGCAGCCCCCGGAGAGGCTACACCTTC.